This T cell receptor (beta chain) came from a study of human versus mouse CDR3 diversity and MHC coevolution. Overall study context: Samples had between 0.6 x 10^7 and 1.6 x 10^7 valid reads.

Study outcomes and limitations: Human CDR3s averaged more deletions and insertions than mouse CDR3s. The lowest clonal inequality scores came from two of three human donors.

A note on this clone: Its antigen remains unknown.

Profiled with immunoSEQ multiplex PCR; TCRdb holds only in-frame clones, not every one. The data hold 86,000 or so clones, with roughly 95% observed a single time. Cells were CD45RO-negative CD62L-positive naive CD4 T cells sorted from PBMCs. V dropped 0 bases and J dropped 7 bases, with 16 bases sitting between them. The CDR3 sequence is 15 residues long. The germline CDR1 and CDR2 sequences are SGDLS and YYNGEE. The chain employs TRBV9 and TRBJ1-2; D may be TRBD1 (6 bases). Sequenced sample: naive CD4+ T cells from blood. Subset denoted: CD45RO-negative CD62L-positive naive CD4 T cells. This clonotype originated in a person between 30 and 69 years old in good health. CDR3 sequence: CASSVEQGPTSGYTF. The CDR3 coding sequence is TGTGCCAGCAGCGTAGAGCAGGGGCCCACCAGTGGCTACACCTTC.